Sequencing of this T cell receptor (beta chain) was carried out in a study of cytomegalovirus exposure and HLA in healthy donors. General study findings and limits: According to the study, roughly 160 TCR beta chains were cytomegalovirus-associated.

Comment on this clone: What it binds is not known.

Method: immunoSEQ multiplex PCR; TCRdb's copy keeps in-frame clones and lacks some. The table has about 110,000 clones, about 85% seen once. The CDR3 consists of 16 residues. The J segment lost 0 bases and the V segment lost 6 bases, leaving 5 bases of the junction unmatched. CDR1 WSHSY and CDR2 SAAADI come from the germline V gene. The sequence was obtained from a woman younger than 30 in good health and CMV-seronegative. Sequenced: PBMCs. V and J are TRBV10-2 and TRBJ2-1, with 10 nucleotides matching TRBD2. CDR3 protein: CASRLAGASSYNEQFF. Written as DNA, the CDR3 is TGCGCCAGCAGGCTAGCGGGGGCGAGCTCCTACAATGAGCAGTTCTTC.